This T cell receptor (beta chain) was found in a study of cytomegalovirus exposure and HLA in healthy donors. Study-level findings and limits: Listed as cytomegalovirus-associated were more than 150 TCR beta chains. Among TCR sequences, most were rare, though some public TCRs appeared in many donors.

The donors were members of the validation cohort, which comprised roughly 120 subjects and was separate from the first cohort of 666 subjects. Produced via immunoSEQ multiplex PCR; TCRdb's table is partial and in-frame only. Of 200,000 to 250,000 clones listed, around four fifths are singletons. A note on this clone: The antigen is not known.

Germline V gene lookup returns CDR1 LGHNA and CDR2 YNFKEQ. Trimming cost V 0 bases and J 6 bases; bases outside gene matches: 11. The CDR3 runs 18 residues. The specimen sequenced was PBMCs. This chain links TRBV4-2 with TRBJ2-1, with 10 bases lining up with TRBD2. The sequence was collected from a woman aged 18-29 years in good health and CMV-seronegative. The CDR3 here is CASSQEGVLAGASNEQFF. The CDR3 coding sequence is TGTGCCAGCAGCCAAGAAGGAGTGCTAGCGGGGGCCTCCAATGAGCAGTTCTTC.